This T cell receptor beta chain was documented in a study of ipilimumab plus nivolumab after autologous stem cell transplantation. Clones were read by immunoSEQ multiplex PCR, and TCRdb kept only the in-frame ones, dropping some. The table has about 83,000 clones, 83% seen once; the top ten hold around 2%. Unmatched junction bases numbered 4, after V lost 6 bases and J lost 4 bases. The CDR3 is 13 amino acids. CDR1 and CDR2 from the germline V gene are SGHTA and FQGNSA. The sample was PBMCs, taken in a trial of ipilimumab plus nivolumab as post-transplant consolidation. This TCR was sampled from a male donor with diffuse large B-cell lymphoma. The V call is TRBV7-2, the J call TRBJ2-5; 8 bases fit TRBD1. CDR3 in amino acids: CASSGQGRETQYF. As DNA, the CDR3 is TGTGCCAGCAGTGGACAGGGTCGAGAGACCCAGTACTTC. The variable domain in full, with the rest retrieved from reference TRBV7-2 and TRBJ2-5, is GAGVSQSPSNKVTEKGKDVELRCDPISGHTALYWYRQSLGQGLEFLIYFQGNSAPDKSGLPSDRFSAERTGGSVSTLTIQRTQQEDSAVYLCASSGQGRETQYFGPGTRLLVL.